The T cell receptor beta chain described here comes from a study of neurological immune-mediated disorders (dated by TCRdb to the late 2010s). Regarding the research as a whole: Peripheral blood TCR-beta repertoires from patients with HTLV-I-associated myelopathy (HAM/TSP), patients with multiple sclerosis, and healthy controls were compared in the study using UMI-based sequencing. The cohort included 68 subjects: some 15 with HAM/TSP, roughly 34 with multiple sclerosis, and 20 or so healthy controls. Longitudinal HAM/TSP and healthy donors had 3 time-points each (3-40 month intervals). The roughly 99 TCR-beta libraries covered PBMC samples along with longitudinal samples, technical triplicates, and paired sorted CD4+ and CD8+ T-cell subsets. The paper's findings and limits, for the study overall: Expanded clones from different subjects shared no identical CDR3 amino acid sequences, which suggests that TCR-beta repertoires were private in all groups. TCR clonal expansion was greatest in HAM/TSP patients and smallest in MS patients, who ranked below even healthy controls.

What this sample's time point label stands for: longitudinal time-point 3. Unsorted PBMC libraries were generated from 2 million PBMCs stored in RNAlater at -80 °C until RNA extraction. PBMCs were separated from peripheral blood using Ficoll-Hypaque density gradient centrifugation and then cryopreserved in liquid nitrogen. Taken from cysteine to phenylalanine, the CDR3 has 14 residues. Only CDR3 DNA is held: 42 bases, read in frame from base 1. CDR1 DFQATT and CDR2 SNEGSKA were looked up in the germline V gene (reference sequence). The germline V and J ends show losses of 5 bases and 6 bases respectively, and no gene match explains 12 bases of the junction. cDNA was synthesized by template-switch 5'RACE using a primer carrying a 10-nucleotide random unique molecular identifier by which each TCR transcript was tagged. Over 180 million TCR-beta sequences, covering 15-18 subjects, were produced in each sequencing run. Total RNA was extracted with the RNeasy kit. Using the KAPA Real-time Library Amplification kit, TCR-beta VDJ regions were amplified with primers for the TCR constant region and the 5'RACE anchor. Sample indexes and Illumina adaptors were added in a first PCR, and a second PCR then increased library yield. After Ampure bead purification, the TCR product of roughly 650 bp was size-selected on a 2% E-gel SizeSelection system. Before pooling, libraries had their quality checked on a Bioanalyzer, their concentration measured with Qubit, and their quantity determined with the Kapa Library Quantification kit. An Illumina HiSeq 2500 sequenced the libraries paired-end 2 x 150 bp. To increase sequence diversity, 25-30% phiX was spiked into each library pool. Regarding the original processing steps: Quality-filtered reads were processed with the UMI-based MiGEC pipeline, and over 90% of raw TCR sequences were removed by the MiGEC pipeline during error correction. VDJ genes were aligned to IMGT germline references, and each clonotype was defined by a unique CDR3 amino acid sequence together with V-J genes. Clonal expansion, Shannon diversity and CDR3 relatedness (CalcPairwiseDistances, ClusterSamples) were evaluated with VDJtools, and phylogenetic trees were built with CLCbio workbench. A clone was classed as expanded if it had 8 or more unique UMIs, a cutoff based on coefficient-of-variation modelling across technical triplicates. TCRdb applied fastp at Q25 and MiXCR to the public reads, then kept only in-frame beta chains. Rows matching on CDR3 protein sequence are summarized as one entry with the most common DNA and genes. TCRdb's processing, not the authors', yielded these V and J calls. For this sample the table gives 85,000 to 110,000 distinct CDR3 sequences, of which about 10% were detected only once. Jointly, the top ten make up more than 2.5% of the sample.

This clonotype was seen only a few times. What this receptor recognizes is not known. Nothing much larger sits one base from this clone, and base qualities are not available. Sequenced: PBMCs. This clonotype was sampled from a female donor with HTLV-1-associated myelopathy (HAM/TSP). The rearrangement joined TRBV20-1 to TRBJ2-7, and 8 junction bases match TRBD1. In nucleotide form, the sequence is TGCAGTGCTGGAAGGGCAGGGGGCGCGACCGAGCAGTACTTC. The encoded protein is CSAGRAGGATEQYF.